The following is a T cell receptor (beta chain) sequence with its context. The target antigen is unknown. Unmatched junction bases numbered 4, after V lost 4 bases and J lost 7 bases. Per the germline V gene, CDR1 is SQVTM and CDR2 is ANQGSEA. The CDR3 is 12 amino acids. The sample originates from a study of identical twins. Whole-study results and caveats: Invariant T cells like MAIT and iNKT could partly confound the zero-insertion analyses. Twins' surplus sharing was weaker for beta out-of-frame sequences. The analysis was cross-sectional rather than longitudinal within donors.

Template switching created a universal primer site, and the cDNA included unique molecular identifiers. From the 5' RACE reads, TCRdb called clonotypes with MiXCR, one entry per CDR3 protein. The sample carries approximately 600,000 distinct CDR3 sequences, nearly 10% recorded once. These sequences were also reported in another study, on yellow fever vaccine responses in identical twins.

Sequenced sample: PBMCs. The V gene is TRBV29-1, the J gene TRBJ1-2; 9 nucleotides match TRBD1. This TCR derives from a woman under 30 in good health. This CDR3 is CSVGDRVGGYTF. As DNA, the CDR3 is TGCAGCGTTGGGGACAGGGTTGGTGGCTACACCTTC.